This T cell receptor (beta chain) was captured by sequencing in a study of T-cell reconstitution after alpha-beta-depleted transplantation in children. Germline-derived CDR1 and CDR2 are MGHDK and SYGVNS. Trimming removed 9 bases from V and 4 bases from J, with 18 bases in between. The CDR3 is made up of 14 amino acids. This clonotype was observed at least ten times. Unique molecular identifiers were incorporated during preparation of the TCRbeta library. TCRdb independently ran MiXCR on the PCR reads; one entry per CDR3 protein. The table has some 120,000 distinct CDR3 sequences, around 10% seen once; the top ten hold under 40%.

The rearrangement links TRBV25-1 to TRBJ2-5; no reliable D call. The sequencing here drew on PBMCs, taken before TCRalphabeta/CD19-depleted stem cell transplant. The sequence came from a boy aged 2 to 10 with acute lymphoblastic leukemia, due to receive a stem cell transplant. This CDR3 reads CASGKTHVRETQYF. For the CDR3, the DNA is TGTGCCAGTGGGAAGACCCACGTAAGAGAGACCCAGTACTTC.